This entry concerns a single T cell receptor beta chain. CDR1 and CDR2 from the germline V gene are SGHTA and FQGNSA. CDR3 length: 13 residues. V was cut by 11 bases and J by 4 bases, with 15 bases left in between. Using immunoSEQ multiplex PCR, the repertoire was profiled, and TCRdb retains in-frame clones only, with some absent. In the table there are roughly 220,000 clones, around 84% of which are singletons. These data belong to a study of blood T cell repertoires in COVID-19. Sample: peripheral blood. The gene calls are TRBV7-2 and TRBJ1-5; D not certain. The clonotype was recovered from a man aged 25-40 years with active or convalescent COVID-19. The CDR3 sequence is CASDPSGNQPQHF. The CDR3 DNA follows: TGTGCCTCCGACCCGTCGGGGAATCAGCCCCAGCATTTT.